This TCR beta chain was profiled in a study of human T cells and chemical hapten exposure. The wider study: All patients underwent weekly scalp dosing with diphenylcyclopropenone for the full roughly 25-week study. General observations from the study: A positive correlation with patch test score was shown by PT1 expanded TCR counts.

Time point described: patch test 1, 2 weeks after DPC sensitization. The treatment was: therapeutic diphenylcyclopropenone sensitization with weekly scalp DPC. This clonotype was picked up many times. The antigen is not known. TCRdb processed the RACE reads anew with MiXCR; each CDR3 protein has one entry. The table lists 380,000 or so distinct CDR3 sequences, more than 4.5% of them singletons. This CDR3 is 15 amino acids long. V was pared by 5 bases and J by 4 bases, with 15 bases between. CDR1 is KGHDR, CDR2 SFDVKD, per germline. The chain has TRBV24-1 and TRBJ2-3; D is unresolved. This clonotype was sampled from a woman in her forties or fifties with alopecia areata. Some clones in this sample may be carry-over from other donors' samples. Sequenced here: whole blood, sampled in connection with sensitization to the hapten diphenylcyclopropenone (DPC). The CDR3 nucleotides read TGTGCCACCAGTGGCGGCGTTTCAATGGCAGATACGCAGTATTTT. Translation gives CATSGGVSMADTQYF.